A single sample gave rise to the 16 T cell receptor beta chains below, sequenced in a study of cytomegalovirus exposure and HLA in healthy donors. PCR was performed using 60 Vbeta and 13 Jbeta primers. Profiled with immunoSEQ multiplex PCR; TCRdb holds only in-frame clones, not every one. Seen here are roughly 150,000 clones, around three quarters observed once, and the top ten hold roughly 2.1%. The sample taken for sequencing was PBMCs. The receptors here all came from a man aged 45-65 years in good health and CMV-seropositive.

This CDR3 is CATNSLSGGALGDEQFF. The CDR3 DNA follows: TGTGCCACCAACTCGCTTAGTGGGGGGGCCCTTGGGGATGAGCAGTTCTTC. The V and J genes are TRBV15 and TRBJ2-1; tentative D call: TRBD2 (7 bases). Germline V CDR1 and CDR2: LNHNV, YYDKDF (reference sequence). The CDR3 consists of 17 residues. With 7 bases removed from V and 8 bases from J, the gap between germline ends came to 27 bases.

This clone was detected only once. The gene calls are TRBV7-9 and TRBJ1-2; 9 bases line up with TRBD1. This CDR3 comprises 15 residues. The V gene's germline CDR1 is SEHNR and CDR2 FQNEAQ (reference sequence). With 5 bases clipped from V and 3 bases from J, the junction kept 7 bases outside the gene matches. The CDR3 DNA follows: TGTGCCAGCAGCCTCCGGGACAGGGAACACTATGGCTACACCTTC. Translated: CASSLRDREHYGYTF.

This rearrangement joins TRBV21-1 to TRBJ2-2; TRBD1, the table's D call, lacks a check against the DNA. TRBV21-1 is designated a pseudogene. The CDR3 totals 15 residues. Here the CDR3 reads CASSPRQENTGELFF. The CDR3 DNA sequence: TGTGCCAGCAGCCCAAGACAGGAAAACACCGGGGAGCTGTTTTTT.

The chain uses TRBV27 and TRBJ2-3, with unresolved D. CDR3 size: 16 residues. The V end was cut by 5 bases, the J end by 2 bases, with 17 bases between. CDR1 is MNHEY and CDR2 is SMNVEV in the germline V gene (reference sequence). In nucleotides, the CDR3 is TGTGCCAGCAGTCCCAGACTTCGCGATCTCACAGATACGCAGTATTTT. This gives the protein CASSPRLRDLTDTQYF.

The rearrangement links TRBV5-4 to TRBJ2-4, with D perhaps TRBD2 (6 bases). The CDR3 consists of 14 residues. V lost 0 bases and J lost 10, with 14 bases in between. Germline loops: CDR1 SGHNT, CDR2 YYREEE (reference sequence). The DNA of the CDR3 is TGTGCCAGCAGCTTGGGGGACTCCGGGGGAATTCAGTACTTC. It yields the protein CASSLGDSGGIQYF.

This chain joins TRBV6-1 and TRBJ1-1; D gene ambiguous. CDR3 size: 15 residues. Trimming shortened V by 1 base and J by 1 base, and 10 bases separated the two germline ends. Germline CDR1 and CDR2: MNHNS and SASEGT. The CDR3 reads CASSEVGAGNTEAFF. The DNA for the CDR3 is TGTGCCAGCAGTGAAGTGGGAGCTGGGAACACTGAAGCTTTCTTT.

The rearrangement uses TRBV27 and TRBJ1-6; D might be TRBD1 (5 bases). The V gene lost 1 base and the J gene lost 8 bases, with 9 bases spanning the gap. Germline CDR1 MNHEY, CDR2 SMNVEV (reference sequence). The CDR3 length is 14 residues. CDR3 sequence reads: CASSLFDSYSPLHF. The DNA of the CDR3 is TGTGCCAGCAGTTTATTTGACAGTTATTCACCCCTCCACTTT.

The chain has TRBV5-8 and TRBJ2-2, with 8 nucleotides matching TRBD2. This CDR3 comprises 14 residues. V dropped 2 bases and J dropped 5; count of bases not matched to a gene: 2. Germline V lookup: CDR1 SGHTS, CDR2 YDEGEE. The CDR3: CASSFRGGTGELFF. CDR3 in DNA: TGTGCCAGCAGCTTCCGGGGGGGGACCGGGGAGCTGTTTTTT.

This clone was seen a single time. The rearrangement links TRBV6-1 to TRBJ1-2; the match to TRBD1 covers 8 bases. CDR3 size: 15 residues. Germline V gene data show CDR1 as MNHNS and CDR2 as SASEGT. V shed 4 bases and J 3 bases; nucleotides not matched to a gene: 7. CDR3 sequence: CASSGLTGQDYGYTF. The DNA of the CDR3 is TGTGCCAGCAGTGGACTGACGGGACAGGACTATGGCTACACCTTC.

V is TRBV7-3 and J is TRBJ1-4; 10 bases align to TRBD1. V dropped 6 bases and J dropped 8; count of bases not matched to a gene: 12. CDR3 size: 16 residues. The germline V gene has CDR1 SGHTA and CDR2 FQGTGA. The CDR3 nucleotides are TGTGCCAGCAGTCGTGTTAGGACAGGGGGTGACGAAAAACTGTTTTTT. Its protein is CASSRVRTGGDEKLFF. Based on the CDR3 plus reference TRBV7-3 and TRBJ1-4, the full variable domain is GAGVSQTPSNKVTEKGKYVELRCDPISGHTALYWYRQSLGQGPEFLIYFQGTGAADDSGLPNDRFFAVRPEGSVSTLKIQRTERGDSAVYLCASSRVRTGGDEKLFFGSGTQLSVL.

As to this clone: Other DNA variants within this sample encode the same CDR3. The rearrangement links TRBV18 to TRBJ2-3, with TRBD1 matching over 11 bases. With 0 bases clipped from V and 3 bases from J, the junction kept 2 bases outside the gene matches. This CDR3 is 16 amino acids long. Germline lookup yields CDR1 KGHSH and CDR2 LQKENI. CDR3 residues: CASSPPGQGATDTQYF. The CDR3, as DNA: TGTGCCAGCTCACCACCCGGACAGGGGGCAACAGATACGCAGTATTTT. The full variable domain, rest sourced from reference TRBV18 and TRBJ2-3, is NAGVMQNPRHLVRRRGQEARLRCSPMKGHSHVYWYRQLPEEGLKFMVYLQKENIIDESGMPKERFSAEFPKEGPSILRIQQVVRGDSAAYFCASSPPGQGATDTQYFGPGTRLTVL.

V is TRBV9 and J is TRBJ1-4; the match to TRBD1 covers 7 bases. Germline loops: CDR1 SGDLS, CDR2 YYNGEE. CDR3 size: 14 residues. With V trimmed by 4 bases and J by 3 bases, 3 bases remained unmatched. CDR3 protein: CASSRQGANEKLFF. CDR3 bases: TGTGCCAGCAGCCGCCAGGGGGCTAATGAAAAACTGTTTTTT.

The chain links TRBV5-1 to TRBJ2-7; 8 bases are a match to TRBD1. CDR3 size: 14 residues. V shed 0 bases and J 1 base; nucleotides not matched to a gene: 0. The germline V gene encodes CDR1 SGHRS and CDR2 YFSETQ. The CDR3: CASSLDRGSYEQYF. In DNA form, the CDR3 reads TGCGCCAGCAGCTTGGACAGGGGGTCCTACGAGCAGTACTTC.

The V gene is TRBV6-5, the J gene TRBJ1-1; 12 bases are shared with TRBD1. Germline assignment: CDR1 MNHEY and CDR2 SVGAGI. The CDR3 runs to 13 residues. V shed 6 bases and J 11 bases; nucleotides not matched to a gene: 7. CDR3 nucleotide sequence: TGTGCCAGCAGCCCGGGACAGGGGGCGAGGGCTTTCTTT. Residues: CASSPGQGARAFF.

The rearrangement uses TRBV7-6 and TRBJ2-3, with TRBD1 matching 12 bases. CDR1 and CDR2 (germline): SGHVS, FNYEAQ. V trimming: 2 bases; J trimming: 3 bases; junction bases outside the gene matches: 12. The CDR3 totals 19 residues. CDR3 loop: CASSLKAPGQGASTDTQYF. CDR3 coding DNA: TGTGCCAGCAGCTTAAAGGCTCCGGGACAGGGGGCATCTACAGATACGCAGTATTTT. The entire variable domain, with the rest obtained from reference TRBV7-6 and TRBJ2-3, is as follows: GAGVSQSPRYKVTKRGQDVALRCDPISGHVSLYWYRQALGQGPEFLTYFNYEAQQDKSGLPNDRFSAERPEGSISTLTIQRTEQRDSAMYRCASSLKAPGQGASTDTQYFGPGTRLTVL.

The rearrangement joins TRBV28 to TRBJ1-1; TRBD1 matches 8 bases. J lost 3 bases, V lost 3 bases, and 3 bases had no gene match. CDR1 is MDHEN, CDR2 SYDVKM, per germline. CDR3 size: 14 residues. CDR3: CASSFRQGYTEAFF. CDR3 DNA: TGTGCCAGCAGTTTCAGACAGGGGTACACTGAAGCTTTCTTT.